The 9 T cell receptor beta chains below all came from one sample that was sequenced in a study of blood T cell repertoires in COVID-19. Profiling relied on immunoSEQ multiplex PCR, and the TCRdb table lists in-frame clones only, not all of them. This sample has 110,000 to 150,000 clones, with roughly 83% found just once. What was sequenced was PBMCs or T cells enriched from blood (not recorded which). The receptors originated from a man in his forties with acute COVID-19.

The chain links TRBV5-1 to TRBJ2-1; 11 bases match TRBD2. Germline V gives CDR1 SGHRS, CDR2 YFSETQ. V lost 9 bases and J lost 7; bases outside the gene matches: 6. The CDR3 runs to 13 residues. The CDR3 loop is CATGTSGTNEQFF. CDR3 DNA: TGCGCCACCGGGACTAGCGGAACAAATGAGCAGTTCTTC.

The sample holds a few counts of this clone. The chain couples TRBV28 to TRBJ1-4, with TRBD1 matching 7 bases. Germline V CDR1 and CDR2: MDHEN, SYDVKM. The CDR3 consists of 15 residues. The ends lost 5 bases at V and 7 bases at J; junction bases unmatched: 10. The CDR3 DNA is TGTGCCAGCAGTCCACGGACAGGAGGGAGTGAAAAACTGTTTTTT. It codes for CASSPRTGGSEKLFF.

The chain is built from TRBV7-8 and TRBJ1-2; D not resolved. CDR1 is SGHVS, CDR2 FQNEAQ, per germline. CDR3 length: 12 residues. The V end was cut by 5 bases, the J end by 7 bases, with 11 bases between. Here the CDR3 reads CASSPTRIGYTF. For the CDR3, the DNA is TGTGCCAGCAGCCCGACAAGGATTGGCTACACCTTC. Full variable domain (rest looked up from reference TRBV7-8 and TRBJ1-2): GAGVSQSPRYKVAKRGQDVALRCDPISGHVSLFWYQQALGQGPEFLTYFQNEAQLDKSGLPSDRFFAERPEGSVSTLKIQRTQQEDSAVYLCASSPTRIGYTFGSGTRLTVV.

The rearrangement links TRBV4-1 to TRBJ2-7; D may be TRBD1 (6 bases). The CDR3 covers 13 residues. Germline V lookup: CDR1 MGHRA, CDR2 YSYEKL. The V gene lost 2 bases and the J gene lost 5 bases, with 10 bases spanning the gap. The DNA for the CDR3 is TGCGCCAGCAGCCAAACAGGGTCCCACGAGCAGTACTTC. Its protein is CASSQTGSHEQYF.

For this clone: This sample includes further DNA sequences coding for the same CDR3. The CDR3 bases are TGTGCCAGCAGCTTAGCGCGAGGCACCGGGGAGCTGTTTTTT. This gives the protein CASSLARGTGELFF. This chain connects TRBV7-2 to TRBJ2-2; D is unclear. Germline lookup yields CDR1 SGHTA and CDR2 FQGNSA. The V gene lost 0 bases and the J gene lost 4 bases, with 6 bases spanning the gap. The CDR3 consists of 14 residues.

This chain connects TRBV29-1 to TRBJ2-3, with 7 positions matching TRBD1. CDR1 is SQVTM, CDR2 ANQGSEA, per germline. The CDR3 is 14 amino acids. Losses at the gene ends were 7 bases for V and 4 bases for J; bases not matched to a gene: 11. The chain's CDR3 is CSARDSLRADTQYF. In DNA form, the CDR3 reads TGCAGCGCACGGGACAGCCTCAGGGCAGATACGCAGTATTTT.

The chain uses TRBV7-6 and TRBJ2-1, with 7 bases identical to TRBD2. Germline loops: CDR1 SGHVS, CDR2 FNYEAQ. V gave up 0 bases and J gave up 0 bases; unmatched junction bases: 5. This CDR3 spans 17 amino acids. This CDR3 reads CASSLAPRGSSYNEQFF. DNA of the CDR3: TGTGCCAGCAGCTTAGCGCCCCGCGGGAGCTCCTACAATGAGCAGTTCTTC.

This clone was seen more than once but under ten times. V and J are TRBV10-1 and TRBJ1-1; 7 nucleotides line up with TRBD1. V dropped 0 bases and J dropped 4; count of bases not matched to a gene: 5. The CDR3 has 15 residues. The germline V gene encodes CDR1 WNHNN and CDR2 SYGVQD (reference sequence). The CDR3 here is CASSESYRGSTEAFF. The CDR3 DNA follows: TGCGCCAGCAGTGAGTCGTACAGGGGTAGCACTGAAGCTTTCTTT.

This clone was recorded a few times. This chain's CDR3 is CASSYSSGGQPQHF. For the CDR3, the DNA is TGTGCCAGCAGTTACTCGTCAGGGGGTCAGCCCCAGCATTTT. This chain joins TRBV6-2 or TRBV6-3 and TRBJ1-5, with TRBD1 matching 7 bases. This CDR3 comprises 14 residues. Unmatched junction bases numbered 2, after V lost 0 bases and J lost 6 bases. From germline, CDR1 is MNHEY and CDR2 SVGEGT.